Reported below is one TCR beta chain. What it recognizes is unknown. The data were obtained in a study of PD-1 blockade in classical Hodgkin lymphoma. Study-level findings and limits: Newly diagnosed patients had diversity similar to the baseline diversity of complete responders. Nivolumab initiated under 1 year post-ASCT led to patient exclusion.

Method: immunoSEQ multiplex PCR; TCRdb's copy keeps in-frame clones and lacks some. There are roughly 40,000 clones in the sample; 60% to 85% occur only once, and about 3% lies in the top ten. After autologous stem cell transplantation all patients relapsed, and prior brentuximab vedotin exposure differed between cohorts. The study recorded best responses of complete response, partial response or progressive disease. Trimming removed 5 bases from V and 2 bases from J, with 13 bases in between. This CDR3 is built from 14 residues. Germline values: CDR1 SGHTA, CDR2 FQGTGA. This rearrangement joins TRBV7-3 to TRBJ2-7; D perhaps matches TRBD2 (5 bases). Material: peripheral blood mononuclear cells (PBMCs), obtained at baseline. This TCR came from a human donor with classical Hodgkin lymphoma. The CDR3 DNA follows: TGTGCCAGCAGCCCCGGGGAAATCCCCTACGAGCAGTACTTC. This translates into CASSPGEIPYEQYF.